One sample yielded the 8 T cell receptor beta chains listed below, sequenced in a study of T-cell reconstitution after alpha-beta-depleted transplantation in children. Unique molecular identifiers were built into the TCRbeta library. TCRdb reprocessed the PCR reads with MiXCR, giving one entry per CDR3 protein. The data show over 200,000 distinct CDR3 sequences, approximately 10% seen once. The sample was PBMCs, taken before TCRalphabeta/CD19-depleted stem cell transplant. The receptors stem from a child less than two years old with acute myeloid leukemia, due to receive a stem cell transplant.

This clonotype was seen repeatedly, ten times or more. The rearrangement joins TRBV28 to TRBJ2-1, with D unclear. CDR1 is MDHEN and CDR2 is SYDVKM in the germline V gene. CDR3 length equals 12 residues. V lost 7 bases to trimming and J lost 7 bases, with 11 bases between them. The CDR3 protein is CASNSRFNEQFF. CDR3 nucleotide sequence: TGTGCCAGCAACTCCAGGTTTAATGAGCAGTTCTTC.

This clonotype was observed many times. The V and J genes are TRBV10-3 and TRBJ1-2; the D is unclear. The CDR3 is 14 amino acids. V shed 0 bases and J shed 4 bases, with 9 bases lying between them. The germline V gene has CDR1 ENHRY and CDR2 SYGVKD. Here the CDR3 reads CAISESFGSYGYTF. The CDR3 nucleotides are TGTGCCATCAGTGAGTCGTTCGGGAGCTATGGCTACACCTTC.

This clonotype was recorded at least ten times. The rearrangement links TRBV3-1 to TRBJ2-1, with unresolved D. V was trimmed by 6 bases and J by 8 bases, leaving 14 bases between them. Germline CDR1 and CDR2: LGHDT and YNNKEL (reference sequence). This CDR3 region has 13 residues. For the CDR3, the DNA is TGTGCCAGCAGGGACCCTGCCGGCTATGAGCAGTTCTTC. Translation: CASRDPAGYEQFF.

This clonotype was detected many times. The V and J genes are TRBV12-3 or TRBV12-4 and TRBJ1-2, with a possible D match to TRBD1 (6 bases). Trimming took 6 bases from V and 6 from J, leaving 17 bases between them. The CDR3 sequence is 14 residues long. The CDR3 nucleotides read TGTGCCAGCAGCCCGAGGGGGGGCGGAGATGGCTACACCTTC. Translation gives CASSPRGGGDGYTF.

The CDR3 spells CASRSGGLNEQFF. In DNA, the CDR3 is TGTGCCAGCAGGTCCGGGGGTTTGAATGAGCAGTTCTTC. The gene calls are TRBV7-3 and TRBJ2-1, with D perhaps TRBD2 (6 bases). The germline gives CDR1 SGHTA, CDR2 FQGTGA. The CDR3 covers 13 residues. Trimming removed 6 bases at V and 7 bases at J, with 13 bases between.

This clonotype was detected ten times or more. This rearrangement joins TRBV28 to TRBJ1-5; a weak D match, TRBD1 (6 bases). V lost 4 bases and J 3 bases, leaving 13 bases between the germline ends. The V gene's germline CDR1 is MDHEN and CDR2 SYDVKM. The CDR3 contains 15 residues. The CDR3 spells CASSSGGRNNQPQHF. CDR3 nucleotides: TGTGCCAGCAGTTCGGGGGGGCGGAACAATCAGCCCCAGCATTTT.

This clonotype was counted at least ten times. V is TRBV5-1 and J is TRBJ1-4; no clear D gene. Germline V gene sequence: CDR1 SGHRS, CDR2 YFSETQ. Deletions cut 0 bases from V and 4 bases from J, with 7 bases between. This CDR3 is 14 amino acids long. The CDR3 sequence: CASSLEGNNEKLFF. DNA for the CDR3: TGCGCCAGCAGCTTGGAAGGGAATAATGAAAAACTGTTTTTT. The full variable domain, completed using reference TRBV5-1 and TRBJ1-4, is KAGVTQTPRYLIKTRGQQVTLSCSPISGHRSVSWYQQTPGQGLQFLFEYFSETQRNKGNFPGRFSGRQFSNSRSEMNVSTLELGDSALYLCASSLEGNNEKLFFGSGTQLSVL.

This clonotype was seen many times. This sequence joins TRBV20-1 and TRBJ2-2; 10 bases align to TRBD2. The CDR3 runs to 16 residues. Germline assignment: CDR1 DFQATT and CDR2 SNEGSKA (reference sequence). The V gene end was trimmed by 7 bases and the J gene end by 3 bases; junction bases not matched to a gene: 11. CDR3 region: CSGLAGEAGYTGELFF. The DNA of the CDR3 is TGCAGTGGCCTAGCGGGAGAGGCAGGATACACCGGGGAGCTGTTTTTT.